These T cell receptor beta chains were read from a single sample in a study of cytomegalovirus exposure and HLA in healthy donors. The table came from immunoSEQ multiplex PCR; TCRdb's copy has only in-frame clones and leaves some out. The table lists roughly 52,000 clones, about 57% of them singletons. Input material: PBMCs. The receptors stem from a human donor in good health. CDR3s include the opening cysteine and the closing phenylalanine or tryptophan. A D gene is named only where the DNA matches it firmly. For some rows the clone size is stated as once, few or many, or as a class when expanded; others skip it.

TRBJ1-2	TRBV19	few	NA	TGTGCCAGTAGTATACAACAGGGATTAGGTGGCTACACCTTC	CASSIQQGLGGYTF
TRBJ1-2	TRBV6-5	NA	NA	TGTGCCAGCAGTTACCAACAGAACGGAAACTATGGCTACACCTTC	CASSYQQNGNYGYTF
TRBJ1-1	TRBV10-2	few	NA	TGTGCCAGCACCACGGACATTCTGAACACTGAAGCTTTCTTT	CASTTDILNTEAFF
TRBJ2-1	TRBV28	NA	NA	TGTGCCAGCAGTCAAGACACGAGCTCCTACAATGAGCAGTTCTTC	CASSQDTSSYNEQFF
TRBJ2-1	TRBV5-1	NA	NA	TGCGCCAGCAGTTCCCGGGGGGCAGGGTCCTACAATGAGCAGTTCTTC	CASSSRGAGSYNEQFF
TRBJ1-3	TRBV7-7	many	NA	TGTGCTAGCAGCTTAGACGGGAACACCATATATTTT	CASSLDGNTIYF
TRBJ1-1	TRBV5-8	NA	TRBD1	TGTGCCAGCAGCATGGACAGGGACACTGAAGCTTTCTTT	CASSMDRDTEAFF
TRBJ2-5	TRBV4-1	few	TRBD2	TGCGCCAGCAGTCGTACTTCTAGCGGGGGGCCAACAAAAAAGCAAGAGACCCAGTACTTC	CASSRTSSGGPTKKQETQYF
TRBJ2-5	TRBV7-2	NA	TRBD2	TGTGCCAGCAGCTGGACTAGCAGAGAGACCCAGTACTTC	CASSWTSRETQYF
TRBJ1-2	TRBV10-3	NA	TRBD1	TGTGCCATCAGTGATACAGGGGACCGATTCTATGGCTACACCTTC	CAISDTGDRFYGYTF
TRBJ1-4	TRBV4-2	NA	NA	TGTGCCAGCAGCCAAGGGACAGTAACTAATGAAAAACTGTTTTTT	CASSQGTVTNEKLFF
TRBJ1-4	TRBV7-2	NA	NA	TGTGCCAGCAGCCCGCGGGGAGAGATAAATGAAAAACTGTTTTTT	CASSPRGEINEKLFF
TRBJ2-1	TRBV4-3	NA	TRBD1	TGCGCCAGCAGCCAACGGACAGGGGACTACAATGAGCAGTTCTTC	CASSQRTGDYNEQFF
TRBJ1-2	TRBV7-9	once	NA	TGTTCCAGCAGCGTCGAGGACTATGGCTACACCTTC	CSSSVEDYGYTF
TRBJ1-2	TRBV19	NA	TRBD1	TGTGCCAGTACCGCACCGGGACAGGGGTATGGCTACACCTTC	CASTAPGQGYGYTF
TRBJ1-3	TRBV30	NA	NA	TGTGCCTGGAGCGCCCGAGGTTCAGGAAACACCATATATTTT	CAWSARGSGNTIYF
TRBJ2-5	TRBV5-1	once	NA	TGCGCCAGCAGCTTCCCAGGAGAGACCCAGTACTTC	CASSFPGETQYF
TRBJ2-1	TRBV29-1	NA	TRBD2	TGCAGCGGTCAACGGGGGGAAGAATACAATGAGCAGTTCTTC	CSGQRGEEYNEQFF
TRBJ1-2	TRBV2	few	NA	TGTGCCAGCGGTAAGGCAGTCCAGAAAAACTATGGCTACCCCTTC	CASGKAVQKNYGYPF
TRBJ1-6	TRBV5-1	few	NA	TGCGCCAGCAAACCGAGAATTAATTCACCCCTCCACTTT	CASKPRINSPLHF
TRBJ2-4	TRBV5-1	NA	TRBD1	TGCGCCAGCAGCCCACAACCCATCGGGACAGGGATCTTACCAGCCAAAAACATTCAGTACTTC	CASSPQPIGTGILPAKNIQYF
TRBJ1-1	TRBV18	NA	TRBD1	TGTGCCAGCTCCGAGGGGGCTGGAAGAACTGAAGCTTTCTTT	CASSEGAGRTEAFF
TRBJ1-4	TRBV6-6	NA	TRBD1	TGTGCCAGCAGCCGGACAGGGGTCGAGGGTGAAAAACTGTTTTTT	CASSRTGVEGEKLFF
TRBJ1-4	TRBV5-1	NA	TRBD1	TGCGCCAGCAGCTCACAGGGGGCCGAAGAAAAACTGTTTTTT	CASSSQGAEEKLFF
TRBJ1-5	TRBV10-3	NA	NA	TGTGCCATCAGTGAGTCGGCGGGGGGCGGTCAGCCCCAGCATTTT	CAISESAGGGQPQHF
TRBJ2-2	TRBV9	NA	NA	TGTGCCAGCAGCGCCGGACTCCCCGGAGACGGGGAGCTGTTTTTT	CASSAGLPGDGELFF
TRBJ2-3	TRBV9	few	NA	TGTGCCAGCAGCGTAACAGGGTTCGCAGATACGCAGTATTTT	CASSVTGFADTQYF
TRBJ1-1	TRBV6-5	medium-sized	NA	TGTGCCAGCAACCTACAGGGATCCACTGAAGCTTTCTTT	CASNLQGSTEAFF
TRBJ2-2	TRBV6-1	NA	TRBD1	TGTGCCAGCAGTTTGGGACAGGGAAACACCGGGGAGCTGTTTTTT	CASSLGQGNTGELFF
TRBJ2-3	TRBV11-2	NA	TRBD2	TGTGCCAGCAGACGCGGGGTGGGGGGGGGAGATACGCAGTATTTT	CASRRGVGGGDTQYF
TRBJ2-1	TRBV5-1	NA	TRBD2	TGCGCCAGCAGGCCCACTAGCGGGGGTGTAAATGAGCAGTTCTTC	CASRPTSGGVNEQFF
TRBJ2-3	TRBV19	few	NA	TGTGCCAGTAGCCCTCGGCGTGGGGTTGGGCTAGCGCACACAGATACGCAGTATTTT	CASSPRRGVGLAHTDTQYF
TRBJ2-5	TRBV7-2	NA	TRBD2	TGTGCCAGCAGCTACGACGTTAGCGGGGGGCAGACCCAGTACTTC	CASSYDVSGGQTQYF
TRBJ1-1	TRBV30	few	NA	TGTGCCTGGAACCCAGGGAACACTGAAGCTTTCTTT	CAWNPGNTEAFF
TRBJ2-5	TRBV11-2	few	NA	TGTGCCAGCAGCTTCGCGGGGTTCGGGGAGACCCAGTACTTC	CASSFAGFGETQYF
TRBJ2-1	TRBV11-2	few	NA	TGTGCCAGCAGCTCCATTAGCCGCATCCGGGGGAAAACATACAATGAGCAGTTCTTC	CASSSISRIRGKTYNEQFF
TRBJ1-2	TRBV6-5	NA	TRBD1	TGTGCCAGCAGTTACACAGACAGGGACGGCGGCTATGGCTACACCTTC	CASSYTDRDGGYGYTF
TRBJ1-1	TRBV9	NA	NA	TGTGCCAGCAGCGCCTCAGGGGCCCAGATAAACACTGAAGCTTTCTTT	CASSASGAQINTEAFF
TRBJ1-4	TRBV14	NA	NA	TGTGCCAGCAGCCAGATCGGTGCTAATGAAAAACTGTTTTTT	CASSQIGANEKLFF
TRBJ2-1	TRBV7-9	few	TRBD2	TGTGCCAGCAGCTCATTGGCTGGCGGGAGGACAGCCTACAATGAGCAGTTCTTC	CASSSLAGGRTAYNEQFF